The 14 T cell receptor beta chains below come from one sample, sequenced in a study of blood T cell repertoires in COVID-19. Here immunoSEQ multiplex PCR was the method, and the copy in TCRdb shows in-frame clones only, minus some. The table records more than 85,000 clones, about nine tenths of them present only once. Sequencing was performed on peripheral blood. Receptor source: a woman between 65 and 79 years old with acute or convalescent COVID-19.

This chain uses TRBV6-5 with TRBJ2-3, with 12 bases identical to TRBD2. The CDR3 is 15 residues long. V shed 4 bases, J shed 7 bases, and the junction held 6 bases outside the gene matches. The germline V gene encodes CDR1 MNHEY and CDR2 SVGAGI. In DNA form, the CDR3 reads TGTGCCAGCAGTTTTGCTAGCGGGAGGGCGAATACGCAGTATTTT. Translated, it gives CASSFASGRANTQYF.

This clone was found once. The chain couples TRBV6-5 to TRBJ1-6; TRBD1 agrees at 8 bases. This CDR3 contains 14 residues. Germline loops: CDR1 MNHEY, CDR2 SVGAGI. The junction had 5 bases not matched to a gene; V was cut back by 6 bases and J by 7 bases. Here the CDR3 reads CASRATGGNSPLHF. CDR3 DNA: TGTGCCAGCAGGGCCACAGGGGGAAATTCACCCCTCCACTTT.

The rearrangement joins TRBV19 to TRBJ2-3, with D possibly being TRBD1 (5 bases). The V end lost 5 bases, the J end lost 1 base, and 10 bases lay between the germline ends. This CDR3 is 14 amino acids long. Germline CDR1 LNHDA, CDR2 SQIVND (reference sequence). DNA of the CDR3: TGTGCCAGTAGTGTCCAGGGCGGCACAGATACGCAGTATTTT. Amino acids: CASSVQGGTDTQYF. The full variable domain, its missing parts supplied by reference TRBV19 and TRBJ2-3, is DGGITQSPKYLFRKEGQNVTLSCEQNLNHDAMYWYRQDPGQGLRLIYYSQIVNDFQKGDIAEGYSVSREKKESFPLTVTSAQKNPTAFYLCASSVQGGTDTQYFGPGTRLTVL.

The chain combines TRBV19 with TRBJ2-3, with 8 bases matching TRBD2. The germline V gene encodes CDR1 LNHDA and CDR2 SQIVND (reference sequence). Trimming at V came to 7 bases and at J to 2 bases, leaving 8 bases not matched to a gene. This CDR3 is built from 15 residues. CDR3 loop: CASTVGSGDTDTQYF. CDR3 nucleotides: TGTGCCAGTACTGTCGGTAGCGGGGACACAGATACGCAGTATTTT.

This chain links TRBV19 with TRBJ1-2; 7 bases map to TRBD1. The CDR3 is 14 residues long. Trimming removed 3 bases from V and 7 bases from J; junction bases left unmatched: 8. Germline values: CDR1 LNHDA, CDR2 SQIVND (reference sequence). The CDR3 spells CASSIQEGAGGYTF. The CDR3 bases are TGTGCCAGTAGTATCCAAGAGGGGGCAGGTGGCTACACCTTC.

The chain recombines TRBV5-8 with TRBJ1-2; 11 nucleotides line up with TRBD1. The CDR3 is 13 residues long. The germline V gene encodes CDR1 SGHTS and CDR2 YDEGEE. J was trimmed by 7 bases and V by 4 bases; bases with no gene match: 3. The DNA for the CDR3 is TGTGCCAGCAGCACGGACAGGGGGCCTGGCTACACCTTC. Its protein product is CASSTDRGPGYTF.

This chain uses TRBV10-3 with TRBJ1-2, with TRBD1 identical over 9 bases. Germline V gives CDR1 ENHRY, CDR2 SYGVKD. J lost 7 bases, V lost 10 bases, and 10 bases had no gene match. This CDR3 is 13 amino acids long. For the CDR3, the DNA is TGTGCCAGCTCCTCGGGACAGGGATCTGGCTACACCTTC. Protein product: CASSSGQGSGYTF.

V usage is TRBV3-1 (or the pseudogene TRBV3-2) and J usage is TRBJ2-1; 7 bases are a match to TRBD2. The CDR3 loop spans 12 amino acids. Germline CDR1 is LGHDT and CDR2 is YNNKEL (reference sequence). The ends lost 4 bases at V and 9 bases at J; junction bases unmatched: 3. The CDR3 DNA sequence: TGTGCCAGCAGCCGGACTAGGGCTGAGCAGTTCTTC. Its translation is CASSRTRAEQFF.

The chain joins TRBV5-1 to TRBJ1-4; D perhaps matches TRBD1 (5 bases). From germline, CDR1 is SGHRS and CDR2 YFSETQ. V was shortened by 4 bases and J by 2 bases, with 15 bases between the two germline ends. This CDR3 has 16 amino acids. The CDR3 protein is CASSAGLILTNEKLFF. Here the CDR3 DNA reads TGCGCCAGCAGCGCGGGACTAATTCTTACTAATGAAAAACTGTTTTTT. Supplemented by reference TRBV5-1 and TRBJ1-4, the full variable domain reads KAGVTQTPRYLIKTRGQQVTLSCSPISGHRSVSWYQQTPGQGLQFLFEYFSETQRNKGNFPGRFSGRQFSNSRSEMNVSTLELGDSALYLCASSAGLILTNEKLFFGSGTQLSVL.

J is TRBJ1-6 and V is TRBV7-6; D is undetermined. The CDR3 is 16 amino acids. V was shortened by 5 bases and J by 2 bases, with 13 bases between the two germline ends. The germline V gene has CDR1 SGHVS and CDR2 FNYEAQ. This chain's CDR3 is CASSPDRGTYNSPLHF. The CDR3 coding sequence is TGTGCCAGCAGCCCTGATCGCGGGACCTATAATTCACCCCTCCACTTT.

Here the CDR3 DNA reads TGTGCCAGCAGCTTGGCCGAGGTAAGCAATCAGCCCCAGCATTTT. Protein sequence: CASSLAEVSNQPQHF. The chain carries TRBV5-6 and TRBJ1-5; unclear D gene. CDR3 size: 15 residues. V lost 0 bases, J lost 1 base, and 8 bases lay in between. Germline CDR1 is SGHDT and CDR2 is YYEEEE.

The V gene is TRBV4-1, the J gene TRBJ1-2; tentative D call: TRBD1 (5 bases). The CDR3 runs 15 residues. Germline CDR1 reads MGHRA; CDR2 reads YSYEKL. Trimming shortened V by 0 bases and J by 4 bases, and 12 bases separated the two germline ends. The CDR3 protein is CASSQEVGQGYGYTF. The DNA of the CDR3 is TGCGCCAGCAGCCAAGAAGTGGGTCAGGGCTATGGCTACACCTTC.

This clone was seen a handful of times. The chain employs TRBV2 and TRBJ1-6, with 8 bases fitting TRBD1. CDR1 and CDR2 from the germline V gene are SNHLY and FYNNEI. V gave up 3 bases and J gave up 8 bases; unmatched junction bases: 6. This CDR3 contains 15 residues. CDR3 region: CASSDPGTGYSPLHF. Written as DNA, the CDR3 is TGTGCCAGCAGTGACCCTGGGACAGGATATTCACCCCTCCACTTT.

CDR3: CASSPASGSNQPQHF. The CDR3 DNA is TGTGCCAGCAGTCCCGCCTCAGGGAGCAATCAGCCCCAGCATTTT. This chain links TRBV28 with TRBJ1-5, with D maybe TRBD1 (5 bases). The ends were cut back, 5 bases at V and 1 base at J, with 12 bases in the middle. This CDR3 comprises 15 residues. CDR1 MDHEN and CDR2 SYDVKM come from the germline V gene.